This T cell receptor beta chain was identified in a study of blood T cell repertoires in COVID-19. Study overall: In each case, the material was cDNA or gDNA derived from T cells, B-cell-depleted T cells, or PBMCs.

Trimming took off 0 bases at V and 5 bases at J, with 8 bases between the two ends. Germline V CDR1 and CDR2: SGHDT, YYEEEE. The CDR3 contains 13 residues. Sequenced by immunoSEQ multiplex PCR; TCRdb stores in-frame clones only, minus some. The data hold 75,000 to 95,000 clones, with 85% to 90% observed a single time. The sequenced sample was peripheral blood. The receptor was derived from a human donor in a cohort sampled during active COVID-19. The chain has TRBV5-6 and TRBJ1-2; no clear D gene. CDR3 in DNA: TGTGCCAGCAGCTTGGACCTTAGTTATGGCTACACCTTC. As protein: CASSLDLSYGYTF.